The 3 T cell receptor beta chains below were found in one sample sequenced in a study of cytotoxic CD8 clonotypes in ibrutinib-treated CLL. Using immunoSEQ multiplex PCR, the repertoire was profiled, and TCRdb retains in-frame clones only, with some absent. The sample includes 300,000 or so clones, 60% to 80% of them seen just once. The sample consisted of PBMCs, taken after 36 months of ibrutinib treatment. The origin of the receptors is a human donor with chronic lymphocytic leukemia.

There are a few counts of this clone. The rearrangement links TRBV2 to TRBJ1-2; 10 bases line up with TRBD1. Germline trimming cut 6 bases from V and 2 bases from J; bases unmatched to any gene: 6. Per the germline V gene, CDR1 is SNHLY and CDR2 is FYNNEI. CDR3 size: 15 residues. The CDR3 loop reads CASRAQDRGNYGYTF. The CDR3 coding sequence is TGTGCCAGCAGGGCCCAGGACAGGGGGAACTATGGCTACACCTTC.

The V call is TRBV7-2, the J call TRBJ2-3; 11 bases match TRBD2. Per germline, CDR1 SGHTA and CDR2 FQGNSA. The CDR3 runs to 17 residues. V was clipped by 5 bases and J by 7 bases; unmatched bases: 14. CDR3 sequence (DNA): TGTGCCAGCAGCCCACTAGCGGGAGTTAGTACGCTAAATACGCAGTATTTT. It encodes CASSPLAGVSTLNTQYF.

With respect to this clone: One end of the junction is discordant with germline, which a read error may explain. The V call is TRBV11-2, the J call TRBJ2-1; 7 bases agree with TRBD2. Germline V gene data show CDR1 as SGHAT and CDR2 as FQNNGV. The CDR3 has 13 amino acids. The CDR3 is CASSLEGREATIF. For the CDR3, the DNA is TGTGCCAGCAGCTTAGAAGGTCGGGAGGCTACGATCTTC.